This TCR beta chain was observed in a study of T cells after yellow fever vaccination. Findings and caveats of the study: Abundant clonotypes from the bulk population could get into FACS-sorted repertoires as contaminants. Reappearance after the booster was observed for most primary-vaccination clones (roughly 97% CD4, about 91% CD8). Peak timing came faster in the weaker secondary response, day 5 versus 15.

Conversion of TCR transcripts into cDNA relied on 5'RACE template switching, which added a universal primer site and UMIs. TCRdb independently ran MiXCR on the 5' RACE reads; one entry per CDR3 protein. The data hold under 550,000 distinct CDR3 sequences, with about a fifth observed a single time. As for this clonotype: Its antigen is still unknown.

This CDR3 is 16 amino acids long. The germline CDR1 and CDR2 sequences are SGHRS and YFSETQ. The ends were cut back, 4 bases at V and 2 bases at J, with 17 bases in the middle. This receptor was taken from a man younger than 30 who received the YFV17D yellow fever vaccine. The rearrangement uses TRBV5-1 and TRBJ2-3; D is possibly TRBD2 (7 bases). This sample comprised PBMCs, obtained around 3 weeks after the first yellow fever vaccination. The CDR3 DNA reads as TGCGCCAGCAGCCCGGGGCGGGGGCGGACCACAGATACGCAGTATTTT. Its translation is CASSPGRGRTTDTQYF.